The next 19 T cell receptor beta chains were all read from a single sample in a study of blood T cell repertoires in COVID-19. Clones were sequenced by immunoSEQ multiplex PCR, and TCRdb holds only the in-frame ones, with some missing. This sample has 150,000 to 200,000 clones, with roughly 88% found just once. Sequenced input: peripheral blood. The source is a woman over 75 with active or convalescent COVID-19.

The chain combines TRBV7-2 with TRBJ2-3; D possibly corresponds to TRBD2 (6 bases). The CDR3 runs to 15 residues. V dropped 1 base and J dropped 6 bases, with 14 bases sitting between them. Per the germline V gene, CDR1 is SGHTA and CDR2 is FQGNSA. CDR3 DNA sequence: TGTGCCAGCAGCTTAGTACTAGCCTTAAGGGATACGCAGTATTTT. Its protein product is CASSLVLALRDTQYF. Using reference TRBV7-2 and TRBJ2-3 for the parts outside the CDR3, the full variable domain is GAGVSQSPSNKVTEKGKDVELRCDPISGHTALYWYRQSLGQGLEFLIYFQGNSAPDKSGLPSDRFSAERTGGSVSTLTIQRTQQEDSAVYLCASSLVLALRDTQYFGPGTRLTVL.

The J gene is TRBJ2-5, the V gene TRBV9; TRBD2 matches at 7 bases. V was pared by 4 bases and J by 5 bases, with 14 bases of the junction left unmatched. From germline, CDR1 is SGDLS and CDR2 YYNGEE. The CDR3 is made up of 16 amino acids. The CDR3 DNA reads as TGTGCCAGCAGCCCTCCGTCGGGGGGAGTAAGGGAGACCCAGTACTTC. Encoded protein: CASSPPSGGVRETQYF.

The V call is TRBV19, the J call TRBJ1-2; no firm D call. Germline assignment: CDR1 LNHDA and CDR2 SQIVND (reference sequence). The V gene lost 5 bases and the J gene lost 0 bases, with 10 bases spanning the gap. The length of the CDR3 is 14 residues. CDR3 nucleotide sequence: TGTGCCAGTAGTCCCGGGTCCACTAACTATGGCTACACCTTC. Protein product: CASSPGSTNYGYTF.

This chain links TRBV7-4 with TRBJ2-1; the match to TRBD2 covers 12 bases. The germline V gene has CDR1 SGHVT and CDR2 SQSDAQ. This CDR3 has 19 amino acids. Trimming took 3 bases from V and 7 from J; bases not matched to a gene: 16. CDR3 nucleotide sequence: TGTGCCAGCAGCTTGTCGCTCCTAGCGGGGGGGCCGGATTGGAATGAGCAGTTCTTC. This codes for CASSLSLLAGGPDWNEQFF.

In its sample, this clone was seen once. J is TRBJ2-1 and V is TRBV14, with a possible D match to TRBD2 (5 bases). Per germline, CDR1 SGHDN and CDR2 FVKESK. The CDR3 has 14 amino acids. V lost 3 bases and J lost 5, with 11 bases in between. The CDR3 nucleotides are TGTGCCAGCAGCCACCGATGGGGAGACAATGAGCAGTTCTTC. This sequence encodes CASSHRWGDNEQFF.

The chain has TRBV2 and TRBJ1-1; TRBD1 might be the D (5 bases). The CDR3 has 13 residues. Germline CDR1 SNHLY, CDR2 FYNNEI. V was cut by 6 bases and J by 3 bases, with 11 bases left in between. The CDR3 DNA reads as TGTGCCAGCAGGCGCTGGGGGGACACTGAAGCTTTCTTT. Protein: CASRRWGDTEAFF.

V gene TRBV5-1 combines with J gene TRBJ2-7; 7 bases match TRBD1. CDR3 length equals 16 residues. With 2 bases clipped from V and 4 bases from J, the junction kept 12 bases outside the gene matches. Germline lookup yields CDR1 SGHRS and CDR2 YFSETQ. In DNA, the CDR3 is TGCGCCAGCAGCTTACGGACAGGCGAGAGGGCATACGAGCAGTACTTC. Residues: CASSLRTGERAYEQYF.

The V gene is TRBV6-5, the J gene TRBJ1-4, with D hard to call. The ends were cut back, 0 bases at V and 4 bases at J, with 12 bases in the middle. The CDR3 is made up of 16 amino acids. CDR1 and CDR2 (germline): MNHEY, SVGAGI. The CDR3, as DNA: TGTGCCAGCAGTTACTCTCCGGCGGAAAATAATGAAAAACTGTTTTTT. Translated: CASSYSPAENNEKLFF.

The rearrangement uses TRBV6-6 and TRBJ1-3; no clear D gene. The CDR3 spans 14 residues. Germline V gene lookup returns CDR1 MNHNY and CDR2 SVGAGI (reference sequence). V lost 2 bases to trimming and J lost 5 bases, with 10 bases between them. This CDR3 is CASSYEGRRNTIYF. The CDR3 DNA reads TGTGCCAGCAGTTACGAGGGTAGAAGAAACACCATATATTTT.

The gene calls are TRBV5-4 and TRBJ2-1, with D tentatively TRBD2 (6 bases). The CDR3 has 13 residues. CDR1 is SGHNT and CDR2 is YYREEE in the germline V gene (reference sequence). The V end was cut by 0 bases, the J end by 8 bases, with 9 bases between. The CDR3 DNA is TGTGCCAGCAGCTTGGAACTAGCCGATGAGCAGTTCTTC. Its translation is CASSLELADEQFF.

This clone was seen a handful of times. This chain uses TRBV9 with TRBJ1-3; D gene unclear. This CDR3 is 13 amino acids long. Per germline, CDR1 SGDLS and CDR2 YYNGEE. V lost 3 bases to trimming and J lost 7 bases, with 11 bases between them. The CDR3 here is CASSERGVNTIYF. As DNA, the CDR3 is TGTGCCAGCAGCGAACGTGGAGTGAACACCATATATTTT.

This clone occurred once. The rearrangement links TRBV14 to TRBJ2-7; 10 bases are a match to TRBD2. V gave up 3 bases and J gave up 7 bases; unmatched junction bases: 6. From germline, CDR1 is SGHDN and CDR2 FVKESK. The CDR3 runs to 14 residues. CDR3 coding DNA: TGTGCCAGCAGCCAGAAAGCGGGGGGGCTTGAGCAGTACTTC. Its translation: CASSQKAGGLEQYF. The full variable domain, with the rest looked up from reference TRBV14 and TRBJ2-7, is EAGVTQFPSHSVIEKGQTVTLRCDPISGHDNLYWYRRVMGKEIKFLLHFVKESKQDESGMPNNRFLAERTGGTYSTLKVQPAELEDSGVYFCASSQKAGGLEQYFGPGTRLTVT.

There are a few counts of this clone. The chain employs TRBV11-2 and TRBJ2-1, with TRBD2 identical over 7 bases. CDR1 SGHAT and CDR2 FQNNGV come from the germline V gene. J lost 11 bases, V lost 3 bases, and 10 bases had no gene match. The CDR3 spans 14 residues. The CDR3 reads CASSLGLSGHKQFF. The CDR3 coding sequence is TGTGCCAGCAGCTTGGGGCTTAGCGGGCATAAGCAGTTCTTC.

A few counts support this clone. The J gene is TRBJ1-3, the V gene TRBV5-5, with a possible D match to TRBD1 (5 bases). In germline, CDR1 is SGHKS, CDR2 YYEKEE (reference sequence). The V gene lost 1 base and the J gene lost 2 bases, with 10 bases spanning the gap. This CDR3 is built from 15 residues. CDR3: CASSLWGLAGNTIYF. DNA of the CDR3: TGTGCCAGCAGCTTGTGGGGACTAGCTGGAAACACCATATATTTT.

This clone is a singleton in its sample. CDR3 bases: TGTGCCAGCAGCTTAGCCGGGGGAGACGCTTTCTTT. This sequence encodes CASSLAGGDAFF. The rearrangement uses TRBV11-2 and TRBJ1-1; perhaps TRBD1 as D (5 bases). In germline, CDR1 is SGHAT, CDR2 FQNNGV. The length of the CDR3 is 12 residues. V was cut by 1 base and J by 11 bases, with 11 bases left in between.

DNA of the CDR3: TGCGCCAGCAGCTCGGAGAATAACTATGGCTACACCTTC. Encoded protein: CASSSENNYGYTF. The rearrangement joins TRBV5-1 to TRBJ1-2; D is ambiguous. Trimming cost V 3 bases and J 1 base, with 7 bases left between them. Germline lookup yields CDR1 SGHRS and CDR2 YFSETQ. CDR3 size: 13 residues.

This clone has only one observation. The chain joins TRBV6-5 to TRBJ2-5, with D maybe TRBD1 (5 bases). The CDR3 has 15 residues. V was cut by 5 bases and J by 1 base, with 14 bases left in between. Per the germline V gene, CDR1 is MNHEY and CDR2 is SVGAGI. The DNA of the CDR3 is TGTGCCAGCAGTATCCAAGGGGCAGGCCAAGAGACCCAGTACTTC. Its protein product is CASSIQGAGQETQYF.

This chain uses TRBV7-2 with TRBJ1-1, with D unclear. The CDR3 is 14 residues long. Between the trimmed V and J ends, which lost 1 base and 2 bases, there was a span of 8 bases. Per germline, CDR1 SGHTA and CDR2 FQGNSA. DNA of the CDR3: TGTGCCAGCAGCTTAGTGCCAGTAAACACTGAAGCTTTCTTT. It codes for CASSLVPVNTEAFF.

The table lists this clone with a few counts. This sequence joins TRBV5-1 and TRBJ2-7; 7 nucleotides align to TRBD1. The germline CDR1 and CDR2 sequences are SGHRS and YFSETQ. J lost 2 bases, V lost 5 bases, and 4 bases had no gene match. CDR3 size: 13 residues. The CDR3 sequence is CASRDRPTYEQYF. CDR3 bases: TGCGCCAGCAGGGACAGGCCGACCTACGAGCAGTACTTC.